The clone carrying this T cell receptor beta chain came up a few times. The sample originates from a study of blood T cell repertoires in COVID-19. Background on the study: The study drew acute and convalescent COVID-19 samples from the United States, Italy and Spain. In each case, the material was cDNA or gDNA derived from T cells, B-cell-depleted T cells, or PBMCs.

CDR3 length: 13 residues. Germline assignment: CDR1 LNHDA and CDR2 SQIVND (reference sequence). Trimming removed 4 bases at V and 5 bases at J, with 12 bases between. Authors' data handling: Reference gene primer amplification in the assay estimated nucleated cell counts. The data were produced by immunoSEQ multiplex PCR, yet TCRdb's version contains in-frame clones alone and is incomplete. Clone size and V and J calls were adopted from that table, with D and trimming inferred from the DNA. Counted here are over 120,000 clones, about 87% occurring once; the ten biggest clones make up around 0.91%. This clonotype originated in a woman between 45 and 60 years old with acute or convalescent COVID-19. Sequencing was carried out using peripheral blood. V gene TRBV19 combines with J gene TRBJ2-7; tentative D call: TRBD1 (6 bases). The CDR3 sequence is CASSREWGHEQYF. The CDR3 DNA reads TGTGCCAGTAGTAGGGAGTGGGGGCACGAGCAGTACTTC. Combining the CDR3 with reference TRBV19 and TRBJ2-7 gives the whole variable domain DGGITQSPKYLFRKEGQNVTLSCEQNLNHDAMYWYRQDPGQGLRLIYYSQIVNDFQKGDIAEGYSVSREKKESFPLTVTSAQKNPTAFYLCASSREWGHEQYFGPGTRLTVT.